The following is a T cell receptor beta chain sequence with its context. This clone was detected once. The target of this receptor is not known. No much larger clone exists at a distance of one base, and base qualities are not known. This record comes from a study of T cell changes during pregnancy in multiple sclerosis (dated by TCRdb to between 2017 and 2020). At the level of the whole study: The study examined how the T cell repertoire changed over the course of pregnancy in women with multiple sclerosis.

The protocol used for the library was the immunoSEQ multiplex PCR assay. In its TCRdb copy, this immuneACCESS table keeps in-frame sequences only and misses some clones. Where compared with another copy, unresolved V genes explain less than half of these, and the others have no known cause. A total of some 48,000 clones appear in this sample, around 90% of them only once. The top ten constitute 0.55% to 0.65% of the sample. V sheds 4 bases and J sheds 0 bases, leaving 12 bases between their ends. From the cysteine up to the phenylalanine, the CDR3 has a length of 16 residues. Just the 48-base CDR3 DNA is kept, in frame starting at base 1. Via the germline V gene (reference sequence), CDR1 is LNHNV and CDR2 YYDKDF.

The clonotype comes from a female donor in good health, enrolled as a control in a pregnancy study. This sequence uses TRBV15 and TRBJ2-2, and possibly TRBD1, on 6 matching bases. Sequenced material: CD4+ T cells from peripheral blood mononuclear cells, taken after pregnancy. The bases are TGTGCCACCAGCACTTTGACAGGTGCGAACACCGGGGAGCTGTTTTTT. It is translated as CATSTLTGANTGELFF.